The T cell receptor (beta chain) described here comes from a study of OX40 agonist ivuxolimab in advanced cancers. Study as a whole: The mean age was roughly 60 years, ranging from about 23 to 85, with over 70% of participants male. Partial responses were observed in three patients, of whom one had hepatocellular carcinoma and two had cutaneous melanoma.

Study observations and caveats: At 0.1 to 3.0 mg/kg, clonal expansion of CD4+ and CD8+ blood T cells had occurred by week 6.

CDR1 is MGHDK, CDR2 SYGVNS, per germline. This CDR3 comprises 14 residues. V lost 7 bases and J 4 bases, leaving 16 bases between the germline ends. This table comes from immunoSEQ multiplex PCR, and its TCRdb copy is limited to in-frame clones, with some not included. This sample has 45,000 to 50,000 clones; 75% to 90% occur once, and the top ten carry about 52%. As for this clone: Its antigen is currently unknown.

The chain combines TRBV25-1 with TRBJ1-1, with a tentative D call TRBD1 (5 bases). The source of this sequence is an adult with an advanced solid tumor such as melanoma, head and neck, liver or kidney cancer. Sequenced here: CD4+ or CD8+ T cells sorted from blood, sampled in a trial of the OX40 agonist ivuxolimab. The DNA of the CDR3 is TGTGCCAGCACCTTAGAGTCGGGGGTCACTGAAGCTTTCTTT. It encodes CASTLESGVTEAFF. Complete variable domain (other parts from reference TRBV25-1 and TRBJ1-1): EADIYQTPRYLVIGTGKKITLECSQTMGHDKMYWYQQDPGMELHLIHYSYGVNSTEKGDLSSESTVSRIRTEHFPLTLESARPSHTSQYLCASTLESGVTEAFFGQGTRLTVV.